What follows describes a single T cell receptor (beta chain). Its cognate antigen is unknown. It was through 5'RACE template switching that TCR cDNA was made, with a universal primer site and UMIs added. One entry per CDR3 protein, called by TCRdb with MiXCR from the 5' RACE reads. The profile shows about 340,000 distinct CDR3 sequences, 12% of them singletons. This sample was taken from a study of T cells after yellow fever vaccination. Overall study findings and caveats: Peaking faster, on day 5 versus 15, the secondary response was nonetheless weaker. Abundant bulk-derived clonotypes could contaminate FACS-sorted repertoires. A large majority of primary-vaccination clones showed up again after the booster (just under 97% CD4, roughly 91% CD8).

CDR3 length: 16 residues. The chain combines TRBV12-2 with TRBJ2-5. TRBV12-2 is tagged as a pseudogene. Sequences were derived from CD4+ T cells sorted from PBMCs, sampled 15 days after the yellow fever booster vaccination. The source of this sequence is a young man who received the YFV17D yellow fever vaccine. The CDR3 bases are TGTGCAAGTCGCTTAAGTTGTCGGGGGGTCCAAGAGACCCAGTACTTC. It yields the protein CASRLSCRGVQETQYF.